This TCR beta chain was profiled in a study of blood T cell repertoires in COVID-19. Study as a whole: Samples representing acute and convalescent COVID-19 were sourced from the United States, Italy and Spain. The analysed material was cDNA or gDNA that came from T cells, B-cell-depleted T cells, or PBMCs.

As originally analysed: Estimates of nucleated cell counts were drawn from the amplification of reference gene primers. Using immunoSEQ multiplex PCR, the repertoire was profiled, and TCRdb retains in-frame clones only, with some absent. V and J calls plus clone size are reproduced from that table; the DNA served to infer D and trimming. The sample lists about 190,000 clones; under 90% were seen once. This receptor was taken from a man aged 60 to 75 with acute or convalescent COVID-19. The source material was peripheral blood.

As DNA, the CDR3 is TGTGCCAGCAGTTACCGAACGGGGGGAGATACGCAGTATTTT. This encodes CASSYRTGGDTQYF. This chain uses TRBV6-2 or TRBV6-3 with TRBJ2-3, with 7 bases matching TRBD2. Looked up from germline, CDR1 is MNHEY and CDR2 is SVGEGT. The J segment lost 5 bases and the V segment lost 2 bases, leaving 4 bases of the junction unmatched. The CDR3 length is 14 residues.